The present TCR beta chain was sequenced within a study of breast tumors, draining lymph nodes, adjacent tissues. The study's findings and limits: Tumor TCR diversity was below lymph nodes but above nontumor tissue. Most tumor T cells seemingly derive from lymph node, then expand in tumor.

TCRdb recomputed calls from the multiplex PCR reads with MiXCR, one row per CDR3 protein. The data hold 180,000 or so distinct CDR3 sequences, with 33% observed a single time. The CDR3 is made up of 16 amino acids. Trimming removed 0 bases from V and 0 bases from J, with 9 bases in between. Axillary draining lymph nodes of breast cancer patients supplied the node samples. This clonotype was observed a few times. The antigen is undetermined. V usage is TRBV12-3 or TRBV12-4 and J usage is TRBJ1-3, with D perhaps matching TRBD1 (5 bases). The sequence derives from a female donor with breast cancer. Some clones in this sample may be carry-over from other donors' samples. The specimen sequenced was axillary lymph node tissue. CDR3 region: CASSLAGADSGNTIYF. The DNA for the CDR3 is TGTGCCAGCAGTTTAGCCGGGGCAGACTCTGGAAACACCATATATTTT.